These 19 T cell receptor beta chains were all obtained from the same sample, sequenced in a study of response to subunit inactivated influenza vaccine. TCRdb used MiXCR to reprocess the RT-PCR reads, holding one entry per CDR3 protein. The repertoire holds about 780,000 distinct CDR3 sequences, with approximately 17% as singletons. The sample in question was PBMCs from blood, obtained more than 4 days after vaccination. Every receptor here comes from a man between 50 and 59 years old who received an inactivated influenza vaccine.

J is TRBJ2-7 and V is TRBV20-1, with D unresolved. Germline lookup yields CDR1 DFQATT and CDR2 SNEGSKA (reference sequence). V lost 6 bases, J lost 2 bases, and 17 bases lay in between. The CDR3 is 14 residues long. The CDR3, as DNA: TGCAGTGCCGAAAAGGCAGAAAGGCCCTACGAGCAGTACTTC. Its protein product is CSAEKAERPYEQYF.

This chain links TRBV6-2 or TRBV6-3 with TRBJ2-7; the D call may be TRBD1 or TRBD2 (5 bases each). V dropped 8 bases and J dropped 3 bases, with 14 bases sitting between them. This CDR3 has 13 amino acids. Germline loops: CDR1 MNHEY, CDR2 SVGEGT. Written as DNA, the CDR3 is TGTGCCAGCGGCCGGGACGCCTACTACGAGCAGTACTTC. Translated: CASGRDAYYEQYF.

The chain couples TRBV10-3 to TRBJ2-6, with unresolved D. CDR1 and CDR2 (germline): ENHRY, SYGVKD. Deletions cut 2 bases from V and 0 bases from J, with 8 bases between. This CDR3 is built from 16 residues. The CDR3 region is CAISENPSSGANVLTF. As DNA, the CDR3 is TGTGCCATCAGTGAGAACCCTAGCTCTGGGGCCAACGTCCTGACTTTC.

The CDR3 spells CSARTRTGSVDTQYF. The CDR3 DNA follows: TGCAGTGCTAGAACAAGGACAGGGTCGGTAGATACGCAGTATTTT. This rearrangement joins TRBV20-1 to TRBJ2-3; TRBD1 matches at 8 bases. The germline V gene encodes CDR1 DFQATT and CDR2 SNEGSKA (reference sequence). The CDR3 is made up of 15 amino acids. J gave up 5 bases and V 2 bases, and 9 bases lay outside the gene matches.

The sample holds a few counts of this clonotype. The rearrangement uses TRBV29-1 and TRBJ2-5, with 7 bases fitting TRBD2. The CDR3 spans 13 residues. Germline CDR1 and CDR2: SQVTM and ANQGSEA. The trim removed 7 bases at V and 5 bases at J, leaving 10 bases unmatched. The CDR3: CSGGGEGSETQYF. CDR3 DNA: TGCAGCGGGGGTGGGGAGGGTAGTGAGACCCAGTACTTC.

The gene calls are TRBV10-3 and TRBJ2-7; D unresolved. The CDR3 runs 13 residues. Trimming took 3 bases from V and 2 from J, leaving 8 bases between them. In germline, CDR1 is ENHRY, CDR2 SYGVKD. CDR3 residues: CAISEGLPYEQYF. The CDR3 DNA is TGTGCCATCAGTGAAGGTCTGCCCTACGAGCAGTACTTC.

The CDR3 nucleotides are TGTGCCAGCAGCTTTTTGGGCAATGAGCAGTTCTTC. Its translation is CASSFLGNEQFF. The chain carries TRBV7-9 and TRBJ2-1; D uncertain. The V end was cut by 3 bases, the J end by 6 bases, with 6 bases between. Germline loops: CDR1 SEHNR, CDR2 FQNEAQ (reference sequence). The CDR3 loop spans 12 amino acids.

The rearrangement links TRBV6-5 to TRBJ2-1; D gene unclear. The CDR3 runs to 14 residues. In germline, CDR1 is MNHEY, CDR2 SVGAGI. Deletions cut 0 bases from V and 5 bases from J, with 8 bases between. The CDR3 region is CASSYSPSNNEQFF. The CDR3 nucleotides read TGTGCCAGCAGTTACTCGCCTAGTAACAATGAGCAGTTCTTC.

This clonotype appeared many times. The chain couples TRBV20-1 to TRBJ2-2; possible D gene TRBD2, 5 bases. V lost 6 bases to trimming and J lost 1 base, with 12 bases between them. The germline V gene has CDR1 DFQATT and CDR2 SNEGSKA (reference sequence). The CDR3 runs 14 residues. The CDR3 DNA is TGCAGTGCACTACCGGGGAGGAACACCGGGGAGCTGTTTTTT. Protein product: CSALPGRNTGELFF.

This clonotype was detected only a few times. The J gene is TRBJ1-2, the V gene TRBV25-1; unclear D gene. With 5 bases removed from V and 8 bases from J, the gap between germline ends came to 15 bases. This CDR3 has 13 amino acids. Germline V lookup: CDR1 MGHDK, CDR2 SYGVNS. The CDR3 sequence: CASSMGPTRGYTF. The CDR3, as DNA: TGTGCCAGCAGTATGGGCCCTACGAGAGGCTACACCTTC.

This clonotype was found a few times. The genes are TRBV5-1 and TRBJ2-2, with D unclear. With 0 bases removed from V and 4 bases from J, the gap between germline ends came to 7 bases. The CDR3 runs 14 residues. Germline CDR1 and CDR2: SGHRS and YFSETQ. Here the CDR3 DNA reads TGCGCCAGCAGCTTGGCCGCAGTCACCGGGGAGCTGTTTTTT. This encodes CASSLAAVTGELFF.

This clonotype was seen a handful of times. The chain couples TRBV10-3 to TRBJ2-4; D is possibly TRBD1 or TRBD2 (6 bases each). The CDR3 has 15 amino acids. Germline loops: CDR1 ENHRY, CDR2 SYGVKD. With 6 bases removed from V and 6 bases from J, the gap between germline ends came to 18 bases. In DNA form, the CDR3 reads TGTGCCATCAGCCCGGGAGACAGGCTTGCAAACATTCAGTACTTC. As protein: CAISPGDRLANIQYF.

This clonotype has just a few counts. V and J are TRBV5-5 and TRBJ2-1; D not certain. Germline V CDR1 and CDR2: SGHKS, YYEKEE (reference sequence). This CDR3 is 15 amino acids long. With 2 bases removed from V and 1 base from J, the gap between germline ends came to 10 bases. The CDR3 DNA follows: TGTGCCAGCAGCTTTCTTGGACGGTCCTACAATGAGCAGTTCTTC. Its translation is CASSFLGRSYNEQFF. Complete variable domain (other parts from reference TRBV5-5 and TRBJ2-1): DAGVTQSPTHLIKTRGQQVTLRCSPISGHKSVSWYQQVLGQGPQFIFQYYEKEERGRGNFPDRFSARQFPNYSSELNVNALLLGDSALYLCASSFLGRSYNEQFFGPGTRLTVL.

This clonotype was picked up a small number of times. The chain carries TRBV10-3 and TRBJ1-1, with 7 bases aligning to TRBD1. The CDR3 length is 14 residues. V was clipped by 5 bases and J by 4 bases; unmatched bases: 7. The germline V gene encodes CDR1 ENHRY and CDR2 SYGVKD. CDR3 sequence reads: CAISSDRVSTEAFF. The CDR3 coding sequence is TGTGCCATCAGTTCAGACAGGGTCAGCACTGAAGCTTTCTTT.

This clonotype was detected only a few times. This chain uses TRBV18 with TRBJ2-7; D gene ambiguous. Trimming shortened V by 0 bases and J by 6 bases, and 12 bases separated the two germline ends. Germline V gene sequence: CDR1 KGHSH, CDR2 LQKENI. The CDR3 has 14 residues. CDR3 bases: TGTGCCAGCTCACCACCGGGCCTGCCGAGCGAGCAGTACTTC. Residues: CASSPPGLPSEQYF.

In this sample, this clonotype turned up many times. The CDR3 DNA follows: TGTGCCATCAGTGAGTCAAATAAGTATGGCTACACCTTC. Protein sequence: CAISESNKYGYTF. V and J are TRBV10-3 and TRBJ1-2; the D is unclear. Germline lookup yields CDR1 ENHRY and CDR2 SYGVKD. This CDR3 has 13 amino acids. The V end lost 0 bases, the J end lost 5 bases, and 7 bases lay between the germline ends.

This clonotype was recorded a few times. The rearrangement joins TRBV24-1 to TRBJ2-5, with TRBD1 matching over 7 bases. The germline V gene encodes CDR1 KGHDR and CDR2 SFDVKD. Unmatched junction bases numbered 2, after V lost 0 bases and J lost 5 bases. The CDR3 runs to 14 residues. The chain's CDR3 is CATSDLSRGETQYF. The DNA of the CDR3 is TGTGCCACCAGTGATTTGAGCAGGGGGGAGACCCAGTACTTC.

In this sample, this clonotype turned up many times. This chain connects TRBV12-3 or TRBV12-4 to TRBJ2-7; D gene unclear. Trimming pared 3 bases from V and 7 bases from J, leaving 16 bases between. The CDR3 has 14 residues. The CDR3 sequence: CASSLFGRAREQYF. The CDR3 nucleotides are TGTGCCAGCAGTTTGTTCGGTCGGGCTCGGGAGCAGTACTTC.

This clonotype is a singleton in its sample. The rearrangement links TRBV4-3 to TRBJ2-7; D gene uncertain. The V gene lost 0 bases and the J gene lost 6 bases, with 9 bases spanning the gap. The CDR3 spans 13 residues. CDR1 and CDR2 (germline): LGHNA, YSLEER. The CDR3: CASSQESGGEQYF. For the CDR3, the DNA is TGCGCCAGCAGCCAAGAATCGGGTGGCGAGCAGTACTTC.